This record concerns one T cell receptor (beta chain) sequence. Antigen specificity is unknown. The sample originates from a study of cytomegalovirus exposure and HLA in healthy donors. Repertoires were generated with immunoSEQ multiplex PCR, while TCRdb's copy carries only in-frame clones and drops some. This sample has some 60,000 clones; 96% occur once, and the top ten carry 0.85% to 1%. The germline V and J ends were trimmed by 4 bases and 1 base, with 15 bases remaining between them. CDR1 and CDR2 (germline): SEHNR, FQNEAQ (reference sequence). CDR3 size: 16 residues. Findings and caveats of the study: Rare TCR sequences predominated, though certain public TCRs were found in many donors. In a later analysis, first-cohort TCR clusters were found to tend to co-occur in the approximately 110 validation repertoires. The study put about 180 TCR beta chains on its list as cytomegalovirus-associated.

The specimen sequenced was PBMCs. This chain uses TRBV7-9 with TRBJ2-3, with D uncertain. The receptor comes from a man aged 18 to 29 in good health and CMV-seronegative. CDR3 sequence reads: CASSSRPAPGTDTQYF. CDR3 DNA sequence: TGTGCCAGCAGCTCTCGACCAGCGCCGGGCACAGATACGCAGTATTTT.